Listed below are T cell receptor beta chains from one sample, sequenced in a study of blood T cell repertoires in COVID-19. TCRdb keeps only in-frame clones here, not all; method: immunoSEQ multiplex PCR. The sample has under 200,000 clones, 79% seen once. Sequences were obtained from peripheral blood. These receptors were obtained from an older woman with COVID-19, enrolled during active disease. CDR3s include the opening cysteine and the closing phenylalanine or tryptophan. The D gene is left open where the match is weak. Rows may omit the clone size; those that give it use once, few, many or a size class.

J gene | V gene | D gene | clone size | CDR3 protein | CDR3 DNA
TRBJ2-5 | TRBV4-2 | TRBD1 | . | CASSQSGTGGQETQYF | TGTGCCAGCAGCCAATCCGGGACAGGGGGCCAAGAGACCCAGTACTTC
TRBJ2-7 | TRBV6-5 | . | . | CASSHETGYEQYF | TGTGCCAGCAGTCACGAAACGGGCTACGAGCAGTACTTC
TRBJ1-2 | TRBV2 | . | . | CASSVRVTGYTF | TGTGCCAGCAGTGTCCGGGTTACGGGCTACACCTTC
TRBJ2-7 | TRBV19 | TRBD2 | . | CASSIGGFYEQYF | TGTGCCAGTAGTATCGGGGGGTTCTACGAGCAGTACTTC
TRBJ1-4 | TRBV7-2 | TRBD1 | . | CASSRTGTNEKLFF | TGTGCCAGCAGCCGGACAGGAACTAATGAAAAACTGTTTTTT
TRBJ2-7 | TRBV3-1/TRBV3-2 | TRBD2 | . | CASSQEPSGSFLNEQYF | TGTGCCAGCAGCCAGGAGCCCAGCGGGAGCTTTCTTAACGAGCAGTACTTC
TRBJ2-7 | TRBV19 | TRBD2 | . | CASHSGLAGNEQYF | TGTGCCAGTCATTCTGGCCTAGCGGGAAACGAGCAGTACTTC
TRBJ2-2 | TRBV7-3 | TRBD1 | few | CASSQTGGNTGELFF | TGTGCCAGCAGTCAGACAGGGGGGAACACCGGGGAGCTGTTTTTT
TRBJ1-5 | TRBV6-5 | . | . | CASSRWGIGQPQHF | TGTGCCAGCAGTCGCTGGGGCATCGGGCAGCCCCAGCATTTT
TRBJ1-5 | TRBV30 | TRBD1 | . | CAWNPGQGFNQPQHF | TGTGCCTGGAACCCGGGACAGGGGTTCAATCAGCCCCAGCATTTT
TRBJ2-2 | TRBV4-3 | TRBD1 | . | CASSFDRGTGELFF | TGCGCCAGCAGCTTCGACAGGGGCACCGGGGAGCTGTTTTTT
TRBJ1-5 | TRBV7-2 | TRBD1 | . | CASSILPTGAPQHF | TGTGCCAGCAGCATACTTCCGACAGGGGCGCCCCAGCATTTT
TRBJ2-3 | TRBV27 | . | . | CASSLGAGPDTQYF | TGTGCCAGCAGTTTGGGGGCGGGCCCAGATACGCAGTATTTT
TRBJ2-2 | TRBV7-9 | TRBD1 | . | CASRRDRATGELFF | TGTGCCAGCAGACGTGACAGGGCCACCGGGGAGCTGTTTTTT
TRBJ2-1 | TRBV6-5 | . | . | CASGTTYNEQFF | TGTGCCAGCGGGACAACCTACAATGAGCAGTTCTTC
TRBJ2-1 | TRBV19 | TRBD2 | few | CASSPTGTREKFF | TGTGCCAGTAGTCCAACAGGGACTAGAGAAAAGTTCTTC
TRBJ1-1 | TRBV28 | . | . | CASSLAQGRVTEAFF | TGTGCCAGCAGTCTAGCACAGGGAAGAGTCACTGAAGCTTTCTTT
TRBJ2-3 | TRBV7-9 | TRBD2 | . | CASSLGLAGFTDTQYF | TGTGCCAGCAGCTTAGGGCTAGCGGGATTCACAGATACGCAGTATTTT
TRBJ1-5 | TRBV3-1/TRBV3-2 | . | . | CASSQGPRGSNQPQHF | TGTGCCAGCAGCCAAGGCCCTAGGGGAAGCAATCAGCCCCAGCATTTT
TRBJ1-1 | TRBV5-1 | TRBD1 | . | CASSLEQGLLNTEAFF | TGCGCCAGCAGCTTGGAACAGGGGCTACTGAACACTGAAGCTTTCTTT
TRBJ2-1 | TRBV4-2 | TRBD2 | . | CASSQTSGINEQFF | TGTGCCAGCAGCCAGACTAGCGGGATTAATGAGCAGTTCTTC
TRBJ2-5 | TRBV15 | . | . | CATSRDRASQETQYF | TGTGCCACCAGCAGAGATAGAGCCTCACAAGAGACCCAGTACTTC
TRBJ1-1 | TRBV6-2/TRBV6-3 | . | . | CASSTFGRFAEAFF | TGTGCCAGCAGTACCTTTGGTCGGTTCGCTGAAGCTTTCTTT
TRBJ2-2 | TRBV10-1 | TRBD1 | . | CASGGTGAAGELFF | TGCGCCAGCGGGGGGACAGGGGCCGCCGGGGAGCTGTTTTTT
TRBJ2-1 | TRBV18 | . | . | CASSPGGRVTYNEQFF | TGTGCCAGCTCACCTGGGGGGAGAGTCACCTACAATGAGCAGTTCTTC
TRBJ2-7 | TRBV13 | TRBD1 | . | CASSLKTGFPYEQYF | TGTGCCAGCAGCTTAAAGACAGGGTTCCCCTACGAGCAGTACTTC
TRBJ1-2 | TRBV19 | TRBD1 | . | CASQTGERGYTF | TGTGCCAGTCAAACAGGGGAACGAGGCTACACCTTC